One sample yielded the 5 T cell receptor beta chains listed below, sequenced in a study of T cell repertoires in aging, cancer and after chemotherapy. Amplification of TCR beta used genomic DNA extracted from peripheral blood. A mixed TRB-A/B primer pool amplified rearranged TRB by multiplex touch-down PCR. TCRdb used MiXCR to reprocess the multiplex PCR reads, holding one entry per CDR3 protein. The data contain fewer than 6,000 distinct CDR3 sequences, 23% of them singletons. The material sequenced was blood. The receptors shown here come from a human donor with a blood cancer.

This clonotype is deemed medium-sized (0.01 to 0.1%). The V gene is TRBV24-1, the J gene TRBJ2-2, with D uncertain. Germline V CDR1 and CDR2: KGHDR, SFDVKD. This CDR3 has 13 residues. V lost 5 bases to trimming and J lost 2 bases, with 5 bases between them. For the CDR3, the DNA is TGTGCCACCAGTGCCCCCAACACCGGGGAGCTGTTTTTT. Translating it yields CATSAPNTGELFF.

In this sample, this clonotype is medium-sized. The rearrangement uses TRBV19 and TRBJ2-7; 10 positions agree with TRBD1. The CDR3 covers 17 residues. Looked up from germline, CDR1 is LNHDA and CDR2 is SQIVND (reference sequence). V was clipped by 4 bases and J by 3 bases; unmatched bases: 12. The CDR3 bases are TGTGCCAGTAGTACAGCTGGGACAGGGGAAACGGGCTACGAGCAGTACTTC. Translating gives CASSTAGTGETGYEQYF.

The CDR3 here is CASTTLAGGPGTDTQYF. CDR3 nucleotides: TGTGCCAGCACAACTCTAGCGGGGGGGCCGGGCACAGATACGCAGTATTTT. The rearrangement uses TRBV6-1 and TRBJ2-3, with 12 bases matching TRBD2. CDR1 is MNHNS and CDR2 is SASEGT in the germline V gene. V shed 7 bases and J 1 base; nucleotides not matched to a gene: 9. CDR3 length equals 17 residues.

This chain connects TRBV2 to TRBJ2-2; D unresolved. The CDR3 is 15 residues long. CDR1 SNHLY and CDR2 FYNNEI come from the germline V gene. V lost 2 bases to trimming and J lost 4 bases, with 11 bases between them. DNA of the CDR3: TGTGCCAGCAGTGAAAGTTGGGCCATCACCGGGGAGCTGTTTTTT. This codes for CASSESWAITGELFF. Drawing the rest from reference TRBV2 and TRBJ2-2, the complete variable domain is EPEVTQTPSHQVTQMGQEVILRCVPISNHLYFYWYRQILGQKVEFLVSFYNNEISEKSEIFDDQFSVERPDGSNFTLKIRSTKLEDSAMYFCASSESWAITGELFFGEGSRLTVL.

Comments on this clonotype: At one of its ends the junction is not consistent with the germline gene, which may arise from a read error. The genes are TRBV6-2 or TRBV6-3 and TRBJ1-4, with D unclear. The CDR3 length is 15 residues. CDR1 and CDR2 (germline): MNHEY, SVGEGT. The DNA for the CDR3 is TGTGCCAGCAATTACGGGTCCGCAACTAATGAAAAACTGTTTTTT. Protein: CASNYGSATNEKLFF.